The 4 T cell receptor beta chains below come from one sample, sequenced in a study of blood T cell repertoires in COVID-19. The method was immunoSEQ multiplex PCR; TCRdb's version includes in-frame clones alone and lacks a portion of them. Among tens of thousands of clones listed, approximately 84% were seen once. The sample was peripheral blood. The receptors come from a man between 60 and 75 years old with acute or convalescent COVID-19.

The chain has TRBV19 and TRBJ2-7; TRBD1 is a possible D gene (5 bases). Trimming cost V 3 bases and J 1 base, with 10 bases left between them. Germline values: CDR1 LNHDA, CDR2 SQIVND (reference sequence). This CDR3 comprises 14 residues. CDR3 amino acids: CASSISGSSYEQYF. CDR3 coding DNA: TGTGCCAGTAGTATCTCAGGGTCATCCTACGAGCAGTACTTC.

The chain is built from TRBV9 and TRBJ1-1; TRBD1 matches 9 bases. Trimming removed 2 bases from V and 7 bases from J; junction bases left unmatched: 3. The CDR3 runs to 13 residues. Germline CDR1 and CDR2: SGDLS and YYNGEE. The CDR3 region is CASSVDRGDEAFF. Here the CDR3 DNA reads TGTGCCAGCAGCGTGGACAGGGGCGATGAAGCTTTCTTT.

The J gene is TRBJ2-7, the V gene TRBV18; 8 bases map to TRBD1. The CDR3 loop spans 16 amino acids. The trim removed 3 bases at V and 1 base at J, leaving 8 bases unmatched. Looked up from germline, CDR1 is KGHSH and CDR2 is LQKENI. CDR3 sequence (DNA): TGTGCCAGCTCACCCGCCGGCAGGGGGCCATCCTACGAGCAGTACTTC. Translating it yields CASSPAGRGPSYEQYF.

This clone was seen once. This chain joins TRBV2 and TRBJ1-6, with 9 nucleotides matching TRBD1. The trim removed 4 bases at V and 5 bases at J, leaving 3 bases unmatched. CDR3 length: 15 residues. CDR1 SNHLY and CDR2 FYNNEI come from the germline V gene. The CDR3 DNA reads as TGTGCCAGCAGTGCCCGGACAGGGGATAATTCACCCCTCCACTTT. Amino acid sequence: CASSARTGDNSPLHF.